The clone carrying this T cell receptor (beta chain) was counted ten times or more. This entry is derived from a study of T cells in Graves' hyperthyroidism and ophthalmopathy. Per germline, CDR1 DFQATT and CDR2 SNEGSKA (reference sequence). The V segment lost 4 bases and the J segment 5 bases; nucleotides outside the gene matches: 8. The CDR3 is 14 residues long. Investigators excluded patients with uncontrolled infection, other autoimmune disease, pregnancy or lactation. TCR beta CDR3 regions were amplified from RNA transcripts. Primed by the HTBI set, a first-round RT-PCR was run on the TCR CDR3. Each CDR3 protein gets one entry after TCRdb re-called the multiplex PCR reads with MiXCR. The repertoire holds a few hundred thousand distinct CDR3 sequences, with roughly 15% as singletons.

The TCR was taken from a woman aged 50 to 65 with Graves' hyperthyroidism that later progressed to Graves' ophthalmopathy. The source material was blood. The chain carries TRBV20-1 and TRBJ1-5, with 7 nucleotides matching TRBD1. The CDR3 DNA is TGCAGTGCTAAACTAAGGACAGGTTATCAGCCCCAGCATTTT. This encodes CSAKLRTGYQPQHF.